The 26 T cell receptor beta chains below come from one sample, sequenced in a study of blood T cells in healthy people across ages. Sample-barcoded 5' priming and a J-beta primer mix drove a second PCR of about 7 to 11 cycles. Using its own MiXCR run on the 5' RACE reads, TCRdb lists one record per CDR3 protein. The sample yields 850,000 to 1,000,000 distinct CDR3 sequences, 51% seen once. The sequenced sample consisted of blood. These receptors all come from a woman aged 55-70 years in good health.

This clonotype was seen a few times. The chain has TRBV18 and TRBJ2-5, with D possibly being TRBD2 (5 bases). Germline V gene lookup returns CDR1 KGHSH and CDR2 LQKENI. This CDR3 has 12 amino acids. The ends were cut back, 8 bases at V and 2 bases at J, with 9 bases in the middle. In DNA form, the CDR3 reads TGTGCCAGCCGGGATTATCAAGAGACCCAGTACTTC. It yields the protein CASRDYQETQYF.

The chain joins TRBV30 to TRBJ1-2, with 9 bases matching TRBD1. This CDR3 has 13 amino acids. Unmatched junction bases numbered 2, after V lost 3 bases and J lost 3 bases. Germline CDR1 is GTSNPN and CDR2 is SVGIG (reference sequence). CDR3 nucleotides: TGTGCCTGGAGCCGGACAGGGGACTATGGCTACACCTTC. Translated, it gives CAWSRTGDYGYTF.

The chain has TRBV15 and TRBJ2-3; tentative D call: TRBD2 (5 bases). The germline gives CDR1 LNHNV, CDR2 YYDKDF (reference sequence). Trimming shortened V by 5 bases and J by 4 bases, and 13 bases separated the two germline ends. CDR3 length: 14 amino acids. The CDR3 DNA sequence: TGTGCCACCAGCTCAGGCGGGTCGGCAGATACGCAGTATTTT. Translated: CATSSGGSADTQYF.

Many counts were recorded for this clonotype. The rearrangement joins TRBV20-1 to TRBJ2-3, with D possibly TRBD1 on 5 matching bases. V lost 4 bases and J 4 bases, leaving 12 bases between the germline ends. Germline lookup yields CDR1 DFQATT and CDR2 SNEGSKA (reference sequence). The CDR3 spans 13 residues. The CDR3 nucleotides read TGCAGTGCTACCCAGACAGCTGCAGATACGCAGTATTTT. This encodes CSATQTAADTQYF.

The genes are TRBV7-9 and TRBJ2-1; 9 nucleotides match TRBD1. Trimming cost V 1 base and J 4 bases; bases outside gene matches: 2. The germline V gene encodes CDR1 SEHNR and CDR2 FQNEAQ (reference sequence). This CDR3 has 15 amino acids. In DNA, the CDR3 is TGTGCCAGCAGCTTAGGGGACAGGGAGTACAATGAGCAGTTCTTC. Translation: CASSLGDREYNEQFF.

This clonotype was seen more than once but under ten times. V gene TRBV20-1 combines with J gene TRBJ2-3; no firm D call. The CDR3 has 15 amino acids. Germline V gene data show CDR1 as DFQATT and CDR2 as SNEGSKA (reference sequence). V was cut by 0 bases and J by 0 bases, with 10 bases left in between. CDR3: CSARDLATSTDTQYF. CDR3 nucleotide sequence: TGCAGTGCTAGAGATCTGGCGACTAGCACAGATACGCAGTATTTT.

The rearrangement uses TRBV5-1 and TRBJ2-6, with a tentative D call TRBD1 (5 bases). The CDR3 spans 16 residues. V lost 4 bases and J 0 bases, leaving 11 bases between the germline ends. The V gene's germline CDR1 is SGHRS and CDR2 YFSETQ. CDR3 loop: CASSLDRFSGANVLTF. The CDR3 coding sequence is TGCGCCAGCAGCCTTGACAGATTCTCTGGGGCCAACGTCCTGACTTTC.

This clonotype turned up a few times. The V call is TRBV15, the J call TRBJ2-3; TRBD2 agrees at 9 bases. The CDR3 has 16 residues. The V segment lost 0 bases and the J segment 4 bases; nucleotides outside the gene matches: 5. The germline V gene has CDR1 LNHNV and CDR2 YYDKDF (reference sequence). CDR3 loop: CATSRDLSGSPDTQYF. The CDR3 region has the DNA TGTGCCACCAGCAGAGATCTTAGCGGGAGTCCAGATACGCAGTATTTT.

This sequence joins TRBV12-3 or TRBV12-4 and TRBJ1-4; maybe TRBD1 (5 bases). There are 13 residues in the CDR3. Trimming stripped 7 bases from V and 5 bases from J, with 11 bases between. Here the CDR3 DNA reads TGTGCCAGCACACGACAGTTGAATGAAAAACTGTTTTTT. This translates into CASTRQLNEKLFF.

The gene calls are TRBV2 and TRBJ1-5; D possibly corresponds to TRBD1 (6 bases). V lost 7 bases and J lost 1, with 17 bases in between. Germline CDR1 and CDR2: SNHLY and FYNNEI. The CDR3 is made up of 16 amino acids. The CDR3 nucleotides read TGTGCCAGCATATTGGGTGGGGGGGCGAGCAATCAGCCCCAGCATTTT. It is translated as CASILGGGASNQPQHF.

With respect to this clonotype: A read error may produce the germline difference seen at one junction end. The rearrangement joins TRBV29-1 to TRBJ2-1; D is uncertain. From germline, CDR1 is SQVTM and CDR2 ANQGSEA. The CDR3 contains 12 residues. For the CDR3, the DNA is TGCAGCGCCGGTGAATCCTACAGTGAGCAGTTCTTC. Residues: CSAGESYSEQFF.

CDR3 amino acids: CASSLVGGAGYNEQFF. CDR3 bases: TGTGCCAGCAGCTTAGTGGGCGGAGCGGGTTACAATGAGCAGTTCTTC. The chain recombines TRBV7-6 with TRBJ2-1, with a possible D match to TRBD2 (6 bases). Trimming took off 1 base at V and 4 bases at J, with 14 bases between the two ends. The CDR3 consists of 16 residues. Germline CDR1 reads SGHVS; CDR2 reads FNYEAQ.

This clonotype turned up a few times. The gene calls are TRBV7-9 and TRBJ2-5; D is undetermined. The V end was cut by 5 bases, the J end by 3 bases, with 16 bases between. This CDR3 spans 15 amino acids. CDR1 is SEHNR, CDR2 FQNEAQ, per germline (reference sequence). The CDR3 DNA reads as TGTGCCAGCAGCACCCACAGCCAAGAGAAAGAGACCCAGTACTTC. This translates into CASSTHSQEKETQYF.

This chain joins TRBV4-1 and TRBJ2-1, with 11 nucleotides matching TRBD2. The CDR3 is 17 amino acids. Looked up from germline, CDR1 is MGHRA and CDR2 is YSYEKL. The trim removed 0 bases at V and 4 bases at J, leaving 5 bases unmatched. The DNA for the CDR3 is TGCGCCAGCAGCCAAGATCCGGCTAGCGGGAGGTACAATGAGCAGTTCTTC. This encodes CASSQDPASGRYNEQFF.

In its sample, this clonotype was seen a few times. The rearrangement uses TRBV3-1 and TRBJ2-5; D tentatively reads TRBD1 or TRBD2 (5 bases each). Germline CDR1 reads LGHDT; CDR2 reads YNNKEL (reference sequence). The CDR3 is 15 residues long. Deletions cut 1 base from V and 9 bases from J, with 18 bases between. CDR3: CASSQVLGRGAAQYF. The CDR3 nucleotides read TGTGCCAGCAGCCAAGTGTTAGGCAGAGGGGCGGCCCAGTACTTC.

The rearrangement joins TRBV21-1 to TRBJ2-7; the D call TRBD2 from the table was never checked on the DNA. TRBV21-1 is listed as a pseudogene. The CDR3 loop spans 15 amino acids. The CDR3: CASRKTSRISYEQYF. CDR3 in DNA: TGTGCCAGCAGAAAAACTAGCAGGATTTCCTACGAGCAGTACTTC.

This chain joins TRBV7-9 and TRBJ1-2; D is perhaps TRBD1 (6 bases). Germline values: CDR1 SEHNR, CDR2 FQNEAQ (reference sequence). V was clipped by 7 bases and J by 8 bases, with 14 bases between them. This CDR3 is built from 12 residues. CDR3: CASNRAEGGYTF. In DNA form, the CDR3 reads TGTGCCAGCAACAGGGCCGAAGGGGGCTACACCTTC.

The chain joins TRBV20-1 to TRBJ2-7, with D perhaps being TRBD1 or TRBD2 (6 bases each). This CDR3 comprises 14 residues. V was shortened by 6 bases and J by 2 bases, with 17 bases between the two germline ends. Germline assignment: CDR1 DFQATT and CDR2 SNEGSKA (reference sequence). The CDR3 spells CSASGAGKTYEQYF. CDR3 DNA: TGCAGTGCGTCGGGGGCGGGAAAAACCTACGAGCAGTACTTC.

The chain combines TRBV7-9 with TRBJ2-3, with 7 bases that match TRBD2. The CDR3 runs 14 residues. The V and J ends lost 4 bases and 4 bases, in that order; junction bases with no gene match: 5. Looked up from germline, CDR1 is SEHNR and CDR2 is FQNEAQ (reference sequence). The CDR3 DNA reads as TGTGCCAGCAGCTGGGCGGGAGAAGCAGATACGCAGTATTTT. Translation gives CASSWAGEADTQYF.

The chain links TRBV2 to TRBJ2-7; D remains unclear. The CDR3 extends over 12 amino acids. V was cut by 6 bases and J by 5 bases, with 11 bases left in between. Germline assignment: CDR1 SNHLY and CDR2 FYNNEI. This chain's CDR3 is CASRQTGHEQYF. The CDR3 DNA reads as TGTGCCAGCAGGCAGACCGGCCACGAGCAGTACTTC.

The gene calls are TRBV20-1 and TRBJ1-1, with no clear D. The length of the CDR3 is 12 residues. V dropped 5 bases and J dropped 3 bases, with 10 bases sitting between them. Germline V CDR1 and CDR2: DFQATT, SNEGSKA (reference sequence). The CDR3 loop reads CSALTDYTEAFF. The CDR3 nucleotides read TGCAGTGCTTTGACTGATTACACTGAAGCTTTCTTT.

The rearrangement links TRBV29-1 to TRBJ2-3; TRBD1 might be the D (5 bases). Trimming removed 6 bases from V and 1 base from J, with 11 bases in between. Per germline, CDR1 SQVTM and CDR2 ANQGSEA. The CDR3 is made up of 13 amino acids. Here the CDR3 DNA reads TGCAGCGTAAGGGGTACCGGCACAGATACGCAGTATTTT. This sequence encodes CSVRGTGTDTQYF.

This clonotype has a handful of counts. The chain is built from TRBV15 and TRBJ1-5; unclear D gene. V gave up 0 bases and J gave up 7 bases, with 7 bases separating them. The CDR3 extends over 13 amino acids. Per the germline V gene, CDR1 is LNHNV and CDR2 is YYDKDF (reference sequence). This chain's CDR3 is CATSRDSVQPQHF. As DNA, the CDR3 is TGTGCCACCAGCAGAGATTCGGTACAGCCCCAGCATTTT. The complete variable domain, with remaining parts taken from reference TRBV15 and TRBJ1-5, reads DAMVIQNPRYQVTQFGKPVTLSCSQTLNHNVMYWYQQKSSQAPKLLFHYYDKDFNNEADTPDNFQSRRPNTSFCFLDIRSPGLGDTAMYLCATSRDSVQPQHFGDGTRLSIL.

The chain couples TRBV12-3 or TRBV12-4 to TRBJ2-4, with 12 bases that match TRBD2. V was clipped by 5 bases and J by 8 bases; unmatched bases: 4. The CDR3 runs to 14 residues. CDR3 in amino acids: CASSNGLAGYIQYF. For the CDR3, the DNA is TGTGCCAGCAGTAATGGACTAGCGGGATACATTCAGTACTTC.

The chain couples TRBV20-1 to TRBJ2-3, with a weak D call TRBD2 (6 bases). V was trimmed by 5 bases and J by 3 bases, leaving 18 bases between them. The CDR3 runs 15 residues. The germline CDR1 and CDR2 sequences are DFQATT and SNEGSKA (reference sequence). This CDR3 reads CSAPPSAGPTDTQYF. As DNA, the CDR3 is TGCAGTGCTCCTCCCTCGGCGGGACCGACAGATACGCAGTATTTT.

This clonotype was counted between two and nine times. The genes are TRBV6-1 and TRBJ2-7; 10 bases are shared with TRBD2. V shed 6 bases, J shed 3 bases, and the junction held 8 bases outside the gene matches. The CDR3 is 15 amino acids. Germline values: CDR1 MNHNS, CDR2 SASEGT. CDR3 loop: CASRTQAGGHYEQYF. The CDR3 DNA is TGTGCCAGCAGGACCCAAGCGGGAGGGCACTACGAGCAGTACTTC.